These T cell receptor beta chains were read from a single sample in a study of ipilimumab plus nivolumab after autologous stem cell transplantation. The data were produced by immunoSEQ multiplex PCR, yet TCRdb's version contains in-frame clones alone and is incomplete. This sample has around 9,300 clones; approximately 70% occur once, and the top ten carry under 25%. This specimen was PBMCs, taken in a trial of ipilimumab plus nivolumab as post-transplant consolidation. These receptor sequences come from a female donor with multiple myeloma. CDR3s include the opening cysteine and the closing phenylalanine or tryptophan. D genes are given only for firm matches. The size field is filled for only some rows; it gives once, few, many or a size class.

size: NA; V: TRBV7-8; D: NA; J: TRBJ1-1; DNA: TGTGCCAGCAGCTTAAACCAGGGAGTGACCACTGAAGCTTTCTTT; CDR3: CASSLNQGVTTEAFF
size: NA; V: TRBV4-3; D: NA; J: TRBJ1-2; DNA: TGCGCCAGCAGCCAAGATCATTTGTCCGGGGGGGGCTACACCTTC; CDR3: CASSQDHLSGGGYTF
size: large; V: TRBV29-1; D: NA; J: TRBJ1-1; DNA: TGCAGCGTTGTCCACAGTACGAACACTGAAGCTTTCTTT; CDR3: CSVVHSTNTEAFF
size: medium-sized; V: TRBV7-3; D: NA; J: TRBJ1-1; DNA: TGTGCCAGCAGCTCGACACGAGTGAACACTGAAGCTTTCTTT; CDR3: CASSSTRVNTEAFF
size: NA; V: TRBV4-1; D: TRBD2; J: TRBJ2-1; DNA: TGCGCCAGCAGCCTTCGACTAGCCCGAGAGTCGAATGAGCAGTTCTTC; CDR3: CASSLRLARESNEQFF
size: NA; V: TRBV11-2; D: NA; J: TRBJ2-1; DNA: TGTGCCAGCACCACGCCCGGGATACCTCGCTACCTCAATGAGCAGTTCTTC; CDR3: CASTTPGIPRYLNEQFF
size: NA; V: TRBV19; D: NA; J: TRBJ2-1; DNA: TGTGCCAGTAGTATAGGTGGGGGAGGTAACTACAATGAGCAGTTCTTC; CDR3: CASSIGGGGNYNEQFF
size: few; V: TRBV6-5; D: NA; J: TRBJ1-5; DNA: TGTGCCAGCAGTTACCTTACAGGGACTCTCATTCAGCCCCAGCATTTT; CDR3: CASSYLTGTLIQPQHF
size: once; V: TRBV7-8; D: TRBD1; J: TRBJ1-5; DNA: TGTGCCAGCAGCGAGAGACAGGGAAATCAGCCCCAGCATTTT; CDR3: CASSERQGNQPQHF
size: NA; V: TRBV27; D: TRBD2; J: TRBJ2-5; DNA: TGTGCCAGCAGTCTCCTGACTAGCGGCAGCCAAGAGACCCAGTACTTC; CDR3: CASSLLTSGSQETQYF
size: NA; V: TRBV10-3; D: TRBD2; J: TRBJ2-7; DNA: TGTGCCATCGGGGGGGGGACTAGCGGGAGCTACGAGCAGTACTTC; CDR3: CAIGGGTSGSYEQYF
size: NA; V: TRBV28; D: TRBD2; J: TRBJ2-1; DNA: TGTGCCAGCAGTCCCAGCGGGAGGAGCAATGAGCAGTTCTTC; CDR3: CASSPSGRSNEQFF
size: NA; V: TRBV18; D: NA; J: TRBJ2-2; DNA: TGTGCCAGCTCACCGCAAGGACCTGCGAACACCGGGGAGCTGTTTTTT; CDR3: CASSPQGPANTGELFF
size: NA; V: TRBV7-8; D: TRBD1; J: TRBJ2-5; DNA: TGTGCCAGCAGCTTTGACAGGGGGGTATCAGAGACCCAGTACTTC; CDR3: CASSFDRGVSETQYF
size: NA; V: TRBV5-5; D: TRBD1; J: TRBJ1-1; DNA: TGTGCCAGCAGCACGGGAGCAGGGGGGTATACTGAAGCTTTCTTT; CDR3: CASSTGAGGYTEAFF
size: NA; V: TRBV29-1; D: NA; J: TRBJ1-1; DNA: TGCAGCGGAATGACGGCTGAAGCTTTCTTT; CDR3: CSGMTAEAFF
size: few; V: TRBV7-8; D: NA; J: TRBJ1-4; DNA: TGTGCCAGCAGCTTAGCCGATGGTCTCATTAATGAAAAACTGTTTTTT; CDR3: CASSLADGLINEKLFF
size: medium-sized; V: TRBV27; D: NA; J: TRBJ2-1; DNA: TGTGCCAGCAGTTTGCCTAACAATGAGCAGTTCTTC; CDR3: CASSLPNNEQFF
size: NA; V: TRBV28; D: NA; J: TRBJ1-2; DNA: TGTGCCAGCACAGGAAACTATGGCTACACCTTC; CDR3: CASTGNYGYTF
size: NA; V: TRBV28; D: NA; J: TRBJ1-4; DNA: TGTGCCAGCAGTTTCAGACGACATCGTCAGAGTCGTAATGAAAAACTGTTTTTT; CDR3: CASSFRRHRQSRNEKLFF
size: NA; V: TRBV10-1; D: NA; J: TRBJ2-1; DNA: TGCGCCAGCAGTGAATCCCAGGGGTACAATGAGCAGTTCTTC; CDR3: CASSESQGYNEQFF
size: NA; V: TRBV5-1; D: NA; J: TRBJ1-6; DNA: TGCGCCAGCAGCTTGGATCAGGATTCACCCCTCCACTTT; CDR3: CASSLDQDSPLHF
size: once; V: TRBV7-8; D: NA; J: TRBJ1-1; DNA: TGTGCCAGCAGGCTAACAGGGAACATCAGGAACACTGAAGCTTTCTTT; CDR3: CASRLTGNIRNTEAFF
size: NA; V: TRBV27; D: NA; J: TRBJ1-1; DNA: TGTGCCAGCAGTCGGGACAACGGGTATGCTGAAGCTTTCTTT; CDR3: CASSRDNGYAEAFF
size: NA; V: TRBV5-4; D: NA; J: TRBJ1-2; DNA: TGTGCCAGCAGCTTGAGACAGGAGGATTACTATGGCTACACCTTC; CDR3: CASSLRQEDYYGYTF
size: NA; V: TRBV29-1; D: NA; J: TRBJ2-7; DNA: TGCAGCGACGACCGGTGCTCGCCCTACGAGCAGTACTTC; CDR3: CSDDRCSPYEQYF
size: NA; V: TRBV10-2; D: TRBD1; J: TRBJ2-7; DNA: TGCGCCAGCAGTGAGGTCCGGGACAGGGGCGAGCAGTACTTC; CDR3: CASSEVRDRGEQYF
size: NA; V: TRBV18; D: NA; J: TRBJ2-3; DNA: TGTGCCAGCTCACCAGGGTTAAGCGGGCTCACAGATACGCAGTATTTT; CDR3: CASSPGLSGLTDTQYF
size: NA; V: TRBV5-3; D: TRBD1; J: TRBJ1-5; DNA: TGTGCCAGCAGCCACAGGGGTGACAATCAGCCCCAGCATTTT; CDR3: CASSHRGDNQPQHF
size: NA; V: TRBV4-2; D: TRBD1; J: TRBJ1-2; DNA: TGTGCCAGCAGCCAAGCGGACAGGGGATTAAACTATGGCTACACCTTC; CDR3: CASSQADRGLNYGYTF
size: NA; V: TRBV7-2; D: NA; J: TRBJ2-7; DNA: TGTGCCAGCAGCCTGGGATTAGGCTACGAGCAGTACTTC; CDR3: CASSLGLGYEQYF
size: NA; V: TRBV28; D: TRBD2; J: TRBJ2-7; DNA: TGTGCCAGCGGGGACACCCCAGCGGGGGAGCAGTACTTT; CDR3: CASGDTPAGEQYF
size: NA; V: TRBV29-1; D: TRBD1; J: TRBJ1-2; DNA: TGCAGCGCCGGGACAGGGGCCAACTATGGCTACACCTTC; CDR3: CSAGTGANYGYTF
size: NA; V: TRBV29-1; D: NA; J: TRBJ2-7; DNA: TGCAGCGCCCAGACTAGAAATGAAGACGAGCAGTACTTC; CDR3: CSAQTRNEDEQYF
size: NA; V: TRBV5-1; D: NA; J: TRBJ2-7; DNA: TGCGCCAGCAGCCGAGGGGACGGGAGCTACTACGAGCAGTACTTC; CDR3: CASSRGDGSYYEQYF
size: NA; V: TRBV28; D: TRBD1; J: TRBJ2-3; DNA: TGTGCCAGCAGTTTAGGGACAGGACTAACAGATACGCAGTATTTT; CDR3: CASSLGTGLTDTQYF
size: few; V: TRBV28; D: NA; J: TRBJ2-2; DNA: TGTGCCAGCGGGCCAGGACAGTTCACCGGGGAGCTGTTTTTT; CDR3: CASGPGQFTGELFF
size: once; V: TRBV10-1; D: NA; J: TRBJ1-1; DNA: TGCGCCAGCAGTGAGGGACACGGCGCTTTCTTT; CDR3: CASSEGHGAFF
size: NA; V: TRBV2; D: TRBD2; J: TRBJ2-3; DNA: TGTGCCAGCAGTGAAGCTCCGGGGGGGTCAGATACGCAGTATTTT; CDR3: CASSEAPGGSDTQYF
size: NA; V: TRBV9; D: TRBD1; J: TRBJ2-7; DNA: TGTGCCAGCAGCCACCTACAGGGGTCGGATACGTACGAGCAGTACTTC; CDR3: CASSHLQGSDTYEQYF
size: NA; V: TRBV23-1; D: NA; J: TRBJ2-4; DNA: TGCGCCAGCAGTCAATTCCCAGACCAACGGGGAGAGACAAAAAACATTCAGTACTTC; CDR3: CASSQFPDQRGETKNIQYF
size: NA; V: TRBV11-3; D: TRBD2; J: TRBJ2-1; DNA: TGTGCCAGCAGCCTTCTAGCGGTATACGGCAATGAGCAGTTCTTC; CDR3: CASSLLAVYGNEQFF
size: few; V: TRBV9; D: TRBD1; J: TRBJ1-6; DNA: TGTGCCAGCAGCGTCCGGGACAGTAATTCACCCCTCCACTTT; CDR3: CASSVRDSNSPLHF
size: NA; V: TRBV11-2; D: NA; J: TRBJ2-1; DNA: TGTGCCAGCAGCTTAGAACGTGCCAATGAGCAGTTCTTC; CDR3: CASSLERANEQFF
size: NA; V: TRBV11-2; D: NA; J: TRBJ2-7; DNA: TGTGCCAGCAGCCTCTCGGACCTCTACGAGCAGTACTTC; CDR3: CASSLSDLYEQYF
size: NA; V: TRBV7-2; D: NA; J: TRBJ2-1; DNA: TGTGCCAGCAGCTTGAGCGGGTCTGAGCAGTTCTTC; CDR3: CASSLSGSEQFF
size: once; V: TRBV7-2; D: TRBD1; J: TRBJ2-3; DNA: TGTGCCAGCAGCTCCCGGGACAGGGGATTCACAGATACGCAGTATTTT; CDR3: CASSSRDRGFTDTQYF
size: NA; V: TRBV19; D: TRBD2; J: TRBJ2-1; DNA: TGTGCCAGTAGGGCTAGCGGGATCTCCTACAATGAGCAGTTCTTC; CDR3: CASRASGISYNEQFF
size: NA; V: TRBV15; D: TRBD2; J: TRBJ2-7; DNA: TGTGCCACCAGCAGAGACTTATTTGGGACTACCGCACTCTACGAGCAGTACTTC; CDR3: CATSRDLFGTTALYEQYF
size: once; V: TRBV6-5; D: NA; J: TRBJ1-2; DNA: TGTGCCAGCAGTTACGTACAGGGAAGAGGCTACACCTTC; CDR3: CASSYVQGRGYTF
size: few; V: TRBV6-1; D: TRBD1; J: TRBJ2-3; DNA: TGTGCCAGCAGAAGGGGGCCCGGCACAGATACGCAGTATTTT; CDR3: CASRRGPGTDTQYF
size: NA; V: TRBV5-1; D: TRBD2; J: TRBJ2-1; DNA: TGCGCCAGCAGCGGTACGCTAGCGGGGGGCCCGGGTAATGAGCAGTTCTTC; CDR3: CASSGTLAGGPGNEQFF
size: medium-sized; V: TRBV10-1; D: TRBD2; J: TRBJ2-7; DNA: TGCGCCAGCAGTGGCGGGGGGGGTGAGCAGTACTTC; CDR3: CASSGGGGEQYF
size: NA; V: TRBV28; D: NA; J: TRBJ1-1; DNA: TGTGCCAGCAGTTTATCCACTGAAGCTTTCTTT; CDR3: CASSLSTEAFF
size: once; V: TRBV7-2; D: TRBD1; J: TRBJ2-5; DNA: TGTGCCAGCAGCTTAGGGACGACAGGGATTCAAGAGACCCAGTACTTC; CDR3: CASSLGTTGIQETQYF
size: NA; V: TRBV27; D: NA; J: TRBJ2-7; DNA: TGTGCCAGCAGTTTCAGGATCGCTTCCTACGAGCAGTACTTC; CDR3: CASSFRIASYEQYF
size: NA; V: TRBV28; D: NA; J: TRBJ1-2; DNA: TGTGCCAGCAGTTTATGGGCCGGCTATGGCTACACCTTC; CDR3: CASSLWAGYGYTF
size: NA; V: TRBV11-3; D: NA; J: TRBJ2-1; DNA: TGTGCCAGCAGCTTAGGCGCTTACAATGAGCAGTTCTTC; CDR3: CASSLGAYNEQFF